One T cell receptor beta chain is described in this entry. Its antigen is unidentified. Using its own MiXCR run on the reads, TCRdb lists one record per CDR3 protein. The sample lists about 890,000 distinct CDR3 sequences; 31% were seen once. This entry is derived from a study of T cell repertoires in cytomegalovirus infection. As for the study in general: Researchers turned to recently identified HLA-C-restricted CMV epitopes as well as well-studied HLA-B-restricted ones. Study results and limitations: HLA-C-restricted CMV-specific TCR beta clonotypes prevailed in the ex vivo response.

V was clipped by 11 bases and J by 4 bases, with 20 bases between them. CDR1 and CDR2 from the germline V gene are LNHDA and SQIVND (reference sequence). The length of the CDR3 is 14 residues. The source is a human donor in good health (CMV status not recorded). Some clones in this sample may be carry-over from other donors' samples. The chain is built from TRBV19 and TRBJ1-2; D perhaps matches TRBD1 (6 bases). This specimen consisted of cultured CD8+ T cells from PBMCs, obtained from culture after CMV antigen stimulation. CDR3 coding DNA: TGTGCCTGTTCCGACAGGCGATTTGGCTATGGCTACACCTTC. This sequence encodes CACSDRRFGYGYTF.